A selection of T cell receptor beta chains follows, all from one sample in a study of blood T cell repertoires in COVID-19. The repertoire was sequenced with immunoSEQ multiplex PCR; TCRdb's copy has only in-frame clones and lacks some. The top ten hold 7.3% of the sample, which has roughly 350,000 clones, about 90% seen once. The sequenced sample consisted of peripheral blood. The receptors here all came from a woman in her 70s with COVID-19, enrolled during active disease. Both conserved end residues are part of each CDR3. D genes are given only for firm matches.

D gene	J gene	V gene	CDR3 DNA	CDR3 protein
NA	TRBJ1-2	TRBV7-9	TGTGCCAGCAGTGTACAGAAAATAAATGGCTACACCTTC	CASSVQKINGYTF
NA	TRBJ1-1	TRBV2	TGTGCCAGCAGGGGGCTTCCGAACACTGAAGCTTTCTTT	CASRGLPNTEAFF
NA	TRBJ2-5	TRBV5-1	TGCGCCAGCAGACTCGGACTACTTCAAGAGACCCAGTACTTC	CASRLGLLQETQYF
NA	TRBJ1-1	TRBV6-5	TGTGCCAGCAGTTACTCTTATAGAGGCACTGAAGCTTTCTTT	CASSYSYRGTEAFF
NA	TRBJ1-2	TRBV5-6	TGTGCCAGCACCCATACCTACAACTATGGCTACACCTTC	CASTHTYNYGYTF
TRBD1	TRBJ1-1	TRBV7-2	TGTGCCAGCACCCGGGACAGGGGGGACACTGAAGCTTTCTTT	CASTRDRGDTEAFF
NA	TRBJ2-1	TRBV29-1	TGCAGCGTCCGGGGAGTCCCGGGGGAGCAGTTCTTC	CSVRGVPGEQFF
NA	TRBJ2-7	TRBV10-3	TGTGCCATCAGTGCCGAGACTAGTGCTTCCTACGAGCAGTACTTC	CAISAETSASYEQYF
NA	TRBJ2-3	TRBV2	TGTGCCAGCAGCGAGCTTCCCACAGATACGCAGTATTTT	CASSELPTDTQYF
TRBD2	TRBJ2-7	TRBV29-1	TGCAGCGTTGAGGGGGGGAAGGGCTACGAGCAGTACTTC	CSVEGGKGYEQYF